These T cell receptor beta chains were read from a single sample in a study of blood T cell repertoires in COVID-19. Method: immunoSEQ multiplex PCR; TCRdb's copy keeps in-frame clones and lacks some. This sample yields 100,000 or so clones, of which approximately 85% are seen a single time; around 3.9% belongs to the top ten. Material for sequencing was peripheral blood. The receptors originated from a man aged 50 to 60 with acute or convalescent COVID-19. Each CDR3 is given with its conserved first and last residue. The D gene is left open where the match is weak. The size entry is marked missing in some rows and otherwise reads once, few, many or a size class.

D gene,J gene,V gene,clone size,CDR3 DNA,CDR3 protein
TRBD1,TRBJ1-2,TRBV7-9,NA,TGTGCCAGCAGCCCGGGACAGCAAAACTATGGCTACACCTTC,CASSPGQQNYGYTF
TRBD1,TRBJ1-1,TRBV6-5,NA,TGTGCCAGCAGGGATACAGGGGACACTGAAGCTTTCTTT,CASRDTGDTEAFF
NA,TRBJ1-5,TRBV3-1/TRBV3-2,NA,TGTGCCAGCAGCCACGGGACTCACCAGCATTTT,CASSHGTHQHF
TRBD1,TRBJ2-7,TRBV19,NA,TGTGCCAGTAGCCGGACAGGGGGCTCCTACGAGCAGTACTTC,CASSRTGGSYEQYF
NA,TRBJ1-4,TRBV5-1,once,TGCGCCAGCAGCTTTATTCCGGGTCCCGATGAAAAACTGTTTTTT,CASSFIPGPDEKLFF
TRBD1,TRBJ2-3,TRBV4-1,few,TGCGCCAGCAGCCCAGGGTCGGGACAGGGGGCTGCAGATACGCAGTATTTT,CASSPGSGQGAADTQYF
NA,TRBJ2-7,TRBV14,NA,TGTGCCAGCAGCCAAGAGGAGAACTCCTACGAGCAGTACTTC,CASSQEENSYEQYF
NA,TRBJ2-3,TRBV27,NA,TGTGCCAGCAGTTCGGCGGTCGGGGCAGATACGCAGTATTTT,CASSSAVGADTQYF
TRBD1,TRBJ1-2,TRBV5-5,NA,TGTGCCAGCAGCTTCCAGGGGGACTATGGCTACACCTTC,CASSFQGDYGYTF
NA,TRBJ2-7,TRBV24-1,NA,TGTGCCACCAGTGATTTCTCGGCAGGAGGCTCCTACGAGCAGTACTTC,CATSDFSAGGSYEQYF
NA,TRBJ1-1,TRBV14,NA,TGTGCCAGCAGCCAACAGGCGCGAGAAGCTTTCTTT,CASSQQAREAFF
NA,TRBJ2-3,TRBV4-2,NA,TGTGCCAGCAGCCAAGATTTCGAGGGTATGGCAGATACGCAGTATTTT,CASSQDFEGMADTQYF
TRBD2,TRBJ2-3,TRBV9,once,TGTGCCAGCAGCGGCGGGGGGGCAAGCACAGATACGCAGTATTTT,CASSGGGASTDTQYF
NA,TRBJ1-6,TRBV2,once,TGTGCCAGCAGTGAGGTGGCTAATTCACCCCTCCACTTT,CASSEVANSPLHF
TRBD1,TRBJ1-1,TRBV7-3,NA,TGTGCCAGCAGCCAACCCAGGACAGGGGGGGGTATCTTGTCGAACACTGAAGCTTTCTTT,CASSQPRTGGGILSNTEAFF
TRBD1,TRBJ2-2,TRBV10-2,NA,TGCGCCAGCAGGGGACAGGGCAACACCGGGGAGCTGTTTTTT,CASRGQGNTGELFF
TRBD2,TRBJ2-3,TRBV14,NA,TGTGCCAGCAGCCAAGGAAGGCTCCTAGCGGGAGGCACAGATACGCAGTATTTT,CASSQGRLLAGGTDTQYF
TRBD1,TRBJ1-6,TRBV7-2,NA,TGTGCCAGCAGCTTTGACGGACAGGTCTTCAATTCACCCCTCCACTTT,CASSFDGQVFNSPLHF
TRBD1,TRBJ2-7,TRBV19,NA,TGTGCCAGTATTCCTGGGACAGGGGCCACCTACGAGCAGTACTTC,CASIPGTGATYEQYF
NA,TRBJ1-3,TRBV2,NA,TGTGCCAGCAACGAACAGGGAGTTGGAAACACCATATATTTT,CASNEQGVGNTIYF
NA,TRBJ1-5,TRBV6-5,NA,TGTGCCAGCAGTAGAACGGACACGCAGCCCCAGCATTTT,CASSRTDTQPQHF
TRBD1,TRBJ1-2,TRBV25-1,NA,TGTGCCAGCAGCATACAGGGGGCAAGTTATGGCTACACCTTC,CASSIQGASYGYTF
TRBD1,TRBJ1-2,TRBV19,NA,TGTGCCAGTAGTATCTATCGTGGACAGGGGGAACGTGGAATCTATGGCTACACCTTC,CASSIYRGQGERGIYGYTF
TRBD1,TRBJ2-7,TRBV5-1,NA,TGCGCCAGCAGCTTGGCCGGGACAGGGGCCTACGAGCAGTACTTC,CASSLAGTGAYEQYF
NA,TRBJ2-5,TRBV5-1,NA,TGCGCCAGCAGCTTGGAAGTTGACAGCGAGACCCAGTACTTC,CASSLEVDSETQYF
NA,TRBJ1-1,TRBV20-1,NA,TGCAGTGGAGATACCAACACTGAAGCTTTCTTT,CSGDTNTEAFF
NA,TRBJ1-1,TRBV3-1/TRBV3-2,NA,TGTGCCAGCAGCCAAGAAATACAATTCACTGAAGCTTTCTTT,CASSQEIQFTEAFF
TRBD1,TRBJ1-2,TRBV6-5,NA,TGTGCCAGCAGCCGACAGGGGGAAGTCTATGGCTACACCTTC,CASSRQGEVYGYTF
TRBD1,TRBJ1-2,TRBV3-1/TRBV3-2,NA,TGTGCCAGCGGACGACAGGGACGCCATGGCTACACCTTC,CASGRQGRHGYTF